One and the same sample provided the 5 T cell receptor delta chains below, sequenced in a study of gamma delta lymphoproliferative disorders and STAT genes. TCRdb re-processed the multiplex PCR reads via CATT. The data show approximately 640 delta-chain clones, approximately 2.6% seen once. Sequencing used genomic DNA taken from PBMCs of patients and controls. The source material was blood. Source of these receptors: a human donor with gamma-delta T-cell large granular lymphocyte leukemia.

This clone was counted at least ten times. The amino acid sequence in TCRdb belongs to a much larger clone and departs from this DNA's translation at residue 17, likely a sequencing read error; the sequence shown is translated from the DNA. The chain employs TRDV2 and TRDJ1, with 8 positions matching TRDD3. This CDR3 comprises 21 residues. Germline CDR1 GEAIGNYY, CDR2 EKD. CDR3 protein: CACDSILGALRRSPNTEKLIF. As DNA, the CDR3 is TGTGCCTGTGACTCAATACTGGGGGCCCTCCGGCGATCCCCGAACACCGAAAAACTCATCTTT.

On this clone itself: This DNA's translation and the protein TCRdb lists, from a much larger clone, do not match at residue 11, likely due to a read error; the protein shown is translated from the DNA. The chain couples TRDV2 to TRDJ3; possible D gene TRDD3, 6 bases. Germline CDR1 reads GEAIGNYY; CDR2 reads EKD. Trimming left V 0 bases short and J 0 bases short, with 17 bases between. This CDR3 region has 20 residues. This CDR3 is CACDTSGGHPISWDTRQMFF. The CDR3 DNA is TGTGCCTGTGACACCTCCGGGGGACACCCTATCTCCTGGGACACCCGACAGATGTTTTTC.

Only a few counts were recorded for this clone. The gene calls are TRDV2 and TRDJ3; 8 nucleotides align to TRDD3. Trimming took 1 base from V and 1 from J; bases not matched to a gene: 5. Germline loops: CDR1 GEAIGNYY, CDR2 EKD. This CDR3 is 18 amino acids long. As DNA, the CDR3 is TGTGCCTGTGACACTGGGGGATGGAAGTCCTGGGACACCCGACAGATGTTTTTC. Translated: CACDTGGWKSWDTRQMFF.

This clone occurred a few times. TCRdb's protein, taken from a much larger clone, differs from this DNA's translation at residue 9, likely owing to a read error; the protein displayed comes from the DNA. Other DNA variants within this sample encode the same CDR3. The V gene is TRDV2, the J gene TRDJ1; D is unclear. Between the trimmed V and J ends, which lost 0 bases and 3 bases, there was a span of 22 bases. CDR1 and CDR2 (germline): GEAIGNYY, EKD. This CDR3 is 18 amino acids long. CDR3 bases: TGTGCCTGTGACACCGTAGGGCTGCGGGAAAACGGGGCCGATAAACTCATCTTT. This codes for CACDTVGLRENGADKLIF.

This clone was seen only a few times. TCRdb lists the protein of a much larger clone for this DNA, which differs at residue 11, so this is likely a read error; the protein given here is translated from the DNA itself. V and J are TRDV2 and TRDJ1; 9 nucleotides agree with TRDD3. The J segment lost 0 bases and the V segment lost 1 base, leaving 8 bases of the junction unmatched. CDR1 GEAIGNYY and CDR2 EKD come from the germline V gene. This CDR3 has 17 amino acids. The chain's CDR3 is CACDTLTGGLYTDKLIF. As DNA, the CDR3 is TGTGCCTGTGACACTCTTACTGGGGGACTGTACACCGATAAACTCATCTTT.